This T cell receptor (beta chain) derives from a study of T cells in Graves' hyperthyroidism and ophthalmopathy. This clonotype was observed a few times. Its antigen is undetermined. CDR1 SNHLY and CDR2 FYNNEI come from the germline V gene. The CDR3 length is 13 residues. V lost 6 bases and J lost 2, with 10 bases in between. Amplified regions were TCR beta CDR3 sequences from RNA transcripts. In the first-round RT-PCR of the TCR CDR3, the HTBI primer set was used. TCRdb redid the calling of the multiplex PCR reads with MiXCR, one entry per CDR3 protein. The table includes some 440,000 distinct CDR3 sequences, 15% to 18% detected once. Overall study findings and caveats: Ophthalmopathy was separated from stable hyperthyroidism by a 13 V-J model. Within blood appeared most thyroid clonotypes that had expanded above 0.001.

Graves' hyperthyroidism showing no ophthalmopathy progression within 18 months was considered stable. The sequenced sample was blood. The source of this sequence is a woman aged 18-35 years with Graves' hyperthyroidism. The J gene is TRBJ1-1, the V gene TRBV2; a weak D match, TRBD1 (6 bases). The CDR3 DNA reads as TGTGCCAGCAGCGGACAGATCAACACTGAAGCTTTCTTT. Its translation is CASSGQINTEAFF.